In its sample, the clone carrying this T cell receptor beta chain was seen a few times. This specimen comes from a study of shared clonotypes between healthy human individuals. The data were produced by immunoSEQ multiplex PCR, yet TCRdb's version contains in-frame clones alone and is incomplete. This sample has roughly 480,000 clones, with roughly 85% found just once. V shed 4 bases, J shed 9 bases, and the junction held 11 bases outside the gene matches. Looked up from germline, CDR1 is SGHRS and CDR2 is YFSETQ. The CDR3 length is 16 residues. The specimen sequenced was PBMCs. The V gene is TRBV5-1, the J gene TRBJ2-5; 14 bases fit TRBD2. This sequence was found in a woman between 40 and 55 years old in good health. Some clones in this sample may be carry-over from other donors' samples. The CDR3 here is CASSPEGTSGSRAQYF. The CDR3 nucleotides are TGCGCCAGCAGCCCGGAGGGGACTAGCGGGAGTAGGGCCCAGTACTTC. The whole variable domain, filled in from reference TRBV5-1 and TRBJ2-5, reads KAGVTQTPRYLIKTRGQQVTLSCSPISGHRSVSWYQQTPGQGLQFLFEYFSETQRNKGNFPGRFSGRQFSNSRSEMNVSTLELGDSALYLCASSPEGTSGSRAQYFGPGTRLLVL.